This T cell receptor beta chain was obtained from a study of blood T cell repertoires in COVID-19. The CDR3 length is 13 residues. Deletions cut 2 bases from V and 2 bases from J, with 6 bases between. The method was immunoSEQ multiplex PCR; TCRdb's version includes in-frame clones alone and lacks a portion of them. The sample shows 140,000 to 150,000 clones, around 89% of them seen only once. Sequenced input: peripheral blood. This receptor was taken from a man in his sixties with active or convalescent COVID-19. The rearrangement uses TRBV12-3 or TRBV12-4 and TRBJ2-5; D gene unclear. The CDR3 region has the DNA TGTGCCAGCAGTTTACTCTATCAAGAGACCCAGTACTTC. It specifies CASSLLYQETQYF.